The 2 T cell receptor beta chains presented below share a single source sample, sequenced in a study of cytomegalovirus exposure and HLA in healthy donors. Use of 60 Vbeta and 13 Jbeta primers characterized the PCR. Assay: immunoSEQ multiplex PCR; the TCRdb copy retains only in-frame clones and omits some. The sample holds 150,000 to 200,000 clones, 86% seen once. Material: PBMCs. The receptors stem from a woman younger than 30 in good health and CMV-seronegative.

This clone was seen once. The chain links TRBV5-1 to TRBJ2-2, with 7 bases that match TRBD1. CDR1 is SGHRS and CDR2 is YFSETQ in the germline V gene. This CDR3 region has 14 residues. V dropped 3 bases and J dropped 4; count of bases not matched to a gene: 3. DNA for the CDR3: TGCGCCAGCAGCTCTGACAGGGTCACCGGGGAGCTGTTTTTT. Amino acid sequence: CASSSDRVTGELFF.

The chain links TRBV10-3 to TRBJ1-5, with 10 positions matching TRBD1. The CDR3 is made up of 15 amino acids. V was clipped by 2 bases and J by 5 bases; unmatched bases: 3. The V gene's germline CDR1 is ENHRY and CDR2 SYGVKD. CDR3 DNA sequence: TGTGCCATCAGTGAGCCAGGGACAGGGGATCAGCCCCAGCATTTT. Its protein is CAISEPGTGDQPQHF.